Included here is one T cell receptor beta chain sequence, with context. The entry originates in a study of follicular helper T cells after annual influenza vaccination. Time point noted: 2015-2016 season, 7 days after influenza vaccination. Excluded were substance abuse, HIV/AIDS, active cancer, immunomodulatory drugs and active illness. This CDR3 has 16 amino acids. The V gene end was trimmed by 6 bases and the J gene end by 2 bases; junction bases not matched to a gene: 9. Germline CDR1 and CDR2: LNHDA and SQIVND (reference sequence). TCRdb's copy holds only in-frame clones and misses some; the assay was immunoSEQ multiplex PCR. This sample has several thousand clones; approximately 82% occur once, and the top ten carry around 0.86%.

The specimen comprised CXCR5+ CD38- circulating T follicular helper cells from blood, sampled 7 days after influenza vaccination. Described subset: circulating Tfh, non-naive CD4+CXCR5+PD-1+ (ICOS+CD38+ or ICOS-CD38-). This sequence was found in an adult who received the influenza vaccine. The chain joins TRBV19 to TRBJ1-5; 8 nucleotides agree with TRBD1. The CDR3 DNA is TGTGCCAGTAGCAATCAGGGGGCCCGGGGCAATCAGCCCCAGCATTTT. Translated, it gives CASSNQGARGNQPQHF.